The 7 T cell receptor beta chains reported below all come from one sample, sequenced in a study of beta chain features in type 1 diabetes. TCRB transcripts that were expressed got sequenced, as all of the isolated RNA had been reverse transcribed. Data came from immunoSEQ multiplex PCR; TCRdb stores just in-frame clones and leaves some out. The sample consists of more than 150,000 clones, roughly 9% of them appearing once. The study, taken as a whole, reports: TCRB CDR3s were moderately but significantly shorter in Type 1 diabetes patients in all four CD4+ subsets.

These receptors are not linked to any known antigen. Sequencing was performed on central memory CD4+ T cells from blood. The source of these receptors is a woman in her 30s with type 1 diabetes.

This clone was observed a handful of times. The V and J genes are TRBV11-2 and TRBJ2-1; 8 bases map to TRBD1. The V gene's germline CDR1 is SGHAT and CDR2 FQNNGV. V was pared by 5 bases and J by 5 bases, with 2 bases of the junction left unmatched. The CDR3 runs to 13 residues. The CDR3 nucleotides are TGTGCCAGCAGCCAGACAGGGGACAATGAGCAGTTCTTC. Translating it yields CASSQTGDNEQFF.

Only a few counts were recorded for this clone. The chain joins TRBV14 to TRBJ2-1; weak D call: TRBD2 (6 bases). Germline V lookup: CDR1 SGHDN, CDR2 FVKESK. CDR3 size: 15 residues. Trimming pared 1 base from V and 6 bases from J, leaving 13 bases between. The CDR3 DNA sequence: TGTGCCAGCAGCCAAGGGAGGGCCCTTCGCAATGAGCAGTTCTTC. Its protein product is CASSQGRALRNEQFF.

This clone came up a few times. The gene calls are TRBV6-6 and TRBJ1-5; unclear D gene. V was pared by 7 bases and J by 0 bases, with 10 bases between. This CDR3 region has 14 residues. Germline values: CDR1 MNHNY, CDR2 SVGAGI (reference sequence). As DNA, the CDR3 is TGTGCCAGCACCGAGAGCGATAGCAATCAGCCCCAGCATTTT. Its protein is CASTESDSNQPQHF.

This clone was recorded a few times. The chain uses TRBV28 and TRBJ2-5, with 8 bases matching TRBD2. The CDR3 runs to 14 residues. With 5 bases clipped from V and 3 bases from J, the junction kept 5 bases outside the gene matches. The germline V gene has CDR1 MDHEN and CDR2 SYDVKM. CDR3: CASSSSGGEETQYF. The CDR3 DNA follows: TGTGCCAGCAGTAGCTCGGGAGGGGAAGAGACCCAGTACTTC.

This sequence joins TRBV6-1 and TRBJ2-7; 11 positions agree with TRBD1. The CDR3 covers 14 residues. Germline trimming cut 6 bases from V and 0 bases from J; bases unmatched to any gene: 1. Per the germline V gene, CDR1 is MNHNS and CDR2 is SASEGT. CDR3 residues: CASRGTGGSYEQYF. The CDR3 DNA is TGTGCCAGCAGGGGGACAGGGGGCTCCTACGAGCAGTACTTC.

This clone was counted only a few times. The V and J genes are TRBV28 and TRBJ2-7; 7 bases agree with TRBD1. The CDR3 covers 13 residues. V lost 7 bases to trimming and J lost 4 bases; unmatched junction nucleotides: 7. The germline V gene encodes CDR1 MDHEN and CDR2 SYDVKM. This chain's CDR3 is CASKEGAVYEQYF. The CDR3 DNA sequence: TGTGCCAGCAAAGAGGGGGCAGTTTACGAGCAGTACTTC.

The rearrangement joins TRBV9 to TRBJ2-7, with 8 bases lining up with TRBD2. The CDR3 has 15 residues. V lost 2 bases, J lost 0 bases, and 4 bases stayed unmatched. The germline gives CDR1 SGDLS, CDR2 YYNGEE. CDR3 bases: TGTGCCAGCAGCGTCAACAGCGGGAGCTCCTACGAGCAGTACTTC. It translates to CASSVNSGSSYEQYF.